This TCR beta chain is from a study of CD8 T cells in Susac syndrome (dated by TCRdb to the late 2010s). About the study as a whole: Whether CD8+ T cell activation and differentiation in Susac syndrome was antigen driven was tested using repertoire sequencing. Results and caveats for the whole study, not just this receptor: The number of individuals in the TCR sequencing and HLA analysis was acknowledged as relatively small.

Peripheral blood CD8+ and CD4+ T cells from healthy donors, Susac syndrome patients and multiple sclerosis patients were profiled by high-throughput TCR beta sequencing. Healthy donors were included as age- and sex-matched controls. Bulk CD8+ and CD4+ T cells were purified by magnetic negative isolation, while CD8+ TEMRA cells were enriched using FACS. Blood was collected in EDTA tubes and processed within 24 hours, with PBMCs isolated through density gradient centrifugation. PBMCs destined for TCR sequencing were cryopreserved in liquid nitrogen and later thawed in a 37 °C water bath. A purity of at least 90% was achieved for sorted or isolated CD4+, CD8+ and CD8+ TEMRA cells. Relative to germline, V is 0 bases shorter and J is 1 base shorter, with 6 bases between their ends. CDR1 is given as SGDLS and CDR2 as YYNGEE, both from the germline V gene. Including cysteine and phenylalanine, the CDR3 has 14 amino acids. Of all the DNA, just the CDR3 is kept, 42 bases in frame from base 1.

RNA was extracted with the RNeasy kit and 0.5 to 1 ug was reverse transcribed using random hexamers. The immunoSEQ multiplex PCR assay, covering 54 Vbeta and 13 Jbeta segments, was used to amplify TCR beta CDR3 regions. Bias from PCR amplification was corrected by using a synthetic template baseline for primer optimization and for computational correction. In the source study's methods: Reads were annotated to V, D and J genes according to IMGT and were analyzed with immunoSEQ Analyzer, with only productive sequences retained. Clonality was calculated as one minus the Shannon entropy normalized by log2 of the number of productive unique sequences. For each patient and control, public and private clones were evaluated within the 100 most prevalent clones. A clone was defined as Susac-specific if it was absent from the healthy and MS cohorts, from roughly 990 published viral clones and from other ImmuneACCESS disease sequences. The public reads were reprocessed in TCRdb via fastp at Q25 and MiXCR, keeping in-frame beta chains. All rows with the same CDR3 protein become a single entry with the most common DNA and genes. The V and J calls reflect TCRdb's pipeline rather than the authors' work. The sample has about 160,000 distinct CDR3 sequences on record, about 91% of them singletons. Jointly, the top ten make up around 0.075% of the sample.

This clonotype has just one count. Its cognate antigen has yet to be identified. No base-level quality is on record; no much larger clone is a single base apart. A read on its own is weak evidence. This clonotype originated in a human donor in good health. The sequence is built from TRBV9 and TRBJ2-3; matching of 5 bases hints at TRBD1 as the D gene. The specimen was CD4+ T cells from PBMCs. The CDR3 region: CASSVVGGTDTQYF. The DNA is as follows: TGTGCCAGCAGCGTAGTAGGGGGCACAGATACGCAGTATTTT.